The clone carrying this T cell receptor beta chain was counted many times. As yet, its antigen is unknown. The CDR3 is 13 residues long. Per germline, CDR1 DFQATT and CDR2 SNEGSKA (reference sequence). Trimming stripped 3 bases from V and 6 bases from J, with 12 bases between. This sample stems from a study of blood T cells in healthy people across ages. Study-wide results and limits: Roughly linearly, TCR beta diversity per million T cells fell as age increased. Researchers judged that diversity estimates from one million T cells fell short of true values.

With a J-beta primer mix and a sample-barcoded 5' primer, a second PCR ran about 6 to 11 cycles. Tagging of each cDNA molecule was performed by a template-switch adaptor with 12 random nucleotides. Sequencing of every sample gave 3 million or more CDR3-containing paired-end reads. MiXCR was run by TCRdb on the 5' RACE reads, yielding one entry per CDR3 protein. Among 1.5 million to 2 million distinct CDR3 sequences listed, roughly 30% were seen once. The TCR originated in a woman aged 30 to 39 in good health. J is TRBJ1-5 and V is TRBV20-1, with no clear D. The sample taken for sequencing was blood. The CDR3 loop is CSAREGSGQPQHF. DNA for the CDR3: TGCAGTGCTAGGGAAGGGTCCGGTCAGCCCCAGCATTTT.